The following is a T cell receptor (beta chain) sequence with its context. This record comes from a study of control samples from healthy donors and cancer patients. Profiled with immunoSEQ multiplex PCR; TCRdb holds only in-frame clones, not every one. The sample carries some 120,000 clones, 80% to 95% recorded once. Per germline, CDR1 SNHLY and CDR2 FYNNEI. V shed 2 bases and J shed 7 bases, with 5 bases lying between them. There are 12 residues in the CDR3. The rearrangement joins TRBV2 to TRBJ2-2; the D is unclear. The sample taken for sequencing was blood. The sequence derives from a man between 18 and 29 years old in good health. CDR3 amino acids: CASSELVGELFF. Here the CDR3 DNA reads TGTGCCAGCAGTGAACTAGTCGGGGAGCTGTTTTTT.